This paragraph covers one T cell receptor beta chain sequence. Its antigen is not identified. The ends were cut back, 5 bases at V and 2 bases at J, with 14 bases in the middle. There are 14 residues in the CDR3. The germline gives CDR1 DFQATT, CDR2 SNEGSKA (reference sequence). A universal primer binding site was introduced by template switching. The final cDNA contained unique molecular identifiers. TCRdb re-called the 5' RACE reads through MiXCR, storing one row per CDR3 protein. The repertoire includes about 720,000 distinct CDR3 sequences, roughly 20% of them detected once, and around 13% sits in the top ten. The source of the sample is a study of identical twins. Study-wide points: Where beta out-of-frame sequences were concerned, excess twin sharing was weaker. Abundant cord blood beta clonotypes carried fewer insertions; memory repertoires showed none.

The same specimen was also included in a second study, on T cells expressing NK-cell markers.

Source material: PBMCs. This sequence originates from a young woman in good health. The chain links TRBV20-1 to TRBJ2-3; no clear D. The CDR3 loop is CSAQDHHHTDTQYF. Here the CDR3 DNA reads TGCAGTGCTCAGGACCATCACCACACAGATACGCAGTATTTT.